This TCR beta chain was profiled in a study of blood T cells in healthy people across ages. Together with a sample-barcoded 5' primer, a J-beta primer mix was included in a second PCR lasting about 7 to 11 cycles. Each TCR beta cDNA got a 12-nucleotide random molecular identifier. TCRdb analysed the 5' RACE reads with MiXCR anew, one entry per CDR3 protein. The sample lists hundreds of thousands of distinct CDR3 sequences; roughly 31% were seen once. As to this clonotype: A single base separates this from a much larger clone, so it may be a read error.

This CDR3 spans 16 amino acids. CDR1 and CDR2 (germline): WSHSY, SAAADI. The sequence was collected from a woman over 75 in good health. The rearrangement links TRBV10-2 to TRBJ1-4; TRBD1 agrees at 8 bases. Source material: blood. This CDR3 reads CASSDQGAGNREKPFF. For the CDR3, the DNA is TGCGCCAGCAGTGACCAGGGGGCAGGGAATCGAGAAAAACCGTTTTTT.